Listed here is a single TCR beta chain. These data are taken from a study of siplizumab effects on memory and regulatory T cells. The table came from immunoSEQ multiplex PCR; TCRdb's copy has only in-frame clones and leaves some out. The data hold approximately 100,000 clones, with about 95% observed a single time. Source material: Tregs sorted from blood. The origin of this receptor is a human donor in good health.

Here the CDR3 DNA reads TGCGCCAGCAGCAGAGGTGGGAACACCGGGGAGCTGTTTTTT. Its protein is CASSRGGNTGELFF. The V and J genes are TRBV5-1 and TRBJ2-2; no clear D. Trimming took 4 bases from V and 1 from J, leaving 8 bases between them. The CDR3 has 14 amino acids. CDR1 is SGHRS and CDR2 is YFSETQ in the germline V gene.